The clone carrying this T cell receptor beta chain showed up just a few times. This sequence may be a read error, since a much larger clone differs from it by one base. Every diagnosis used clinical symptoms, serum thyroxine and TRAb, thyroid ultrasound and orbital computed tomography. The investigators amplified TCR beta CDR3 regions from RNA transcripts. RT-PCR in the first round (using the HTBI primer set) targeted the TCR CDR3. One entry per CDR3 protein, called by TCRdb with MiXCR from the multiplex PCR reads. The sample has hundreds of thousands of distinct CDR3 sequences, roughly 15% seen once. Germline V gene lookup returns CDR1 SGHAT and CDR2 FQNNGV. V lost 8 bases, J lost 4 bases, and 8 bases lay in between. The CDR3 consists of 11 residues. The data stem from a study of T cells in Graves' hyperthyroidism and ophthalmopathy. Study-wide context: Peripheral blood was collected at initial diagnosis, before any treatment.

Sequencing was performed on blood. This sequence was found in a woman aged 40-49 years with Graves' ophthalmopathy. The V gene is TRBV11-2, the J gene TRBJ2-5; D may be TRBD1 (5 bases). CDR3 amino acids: CASERGETQYF. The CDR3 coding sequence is TGTGCCAGCGAAAGGGGAGAGACCCAGTACTTC.